The clone carrying this T cell receptor beta chain was counted between two and nine times. Its antigen is still unknown. The data originate from a study of identical twins. Overall study findings and caveats: Insertions were reduced in abundant cord blood beta clonotypes but not in memory repertoires.

TCRdb recomputed calls from the 5' RACE reads with MiXCR, one row per CDR3 protein. The sample contains approximately 190,000 distinct CDR3 sequences, approximately 15% of which appear only once. The same data also went into a second study, on T cells expressing NK-cell markers.

Sequencing was performed on CD8+ T cells sorted from blood. The receptor's source is a young woman in good health.

The CDR3 is CASSSHFPRGRNQETQYF. CDR3 coding DNA: TGTGCCAGCAGTTCGCATTTCCCGCGGGGGAGGAACCAAGAGACCCAGTACTTC. The chain uses TRBV27 and TRBJ2-5, with TRBD2 matching 7 bases. In germline, CDR1 is MNHEY, CDR2 SMNVEV (reference sequence). With V trimmed by 4 bases and J by 0 bases, 14 bases remained unmatched. CDR3 length equals 18 residues.